The source of this T cell receptor beta chain is a study of shared clonotypes between healthy human individuals. Assay: immunoSEQ multiplex PCR; the TCRdb copy retains only in-frame clones and omits some. The table lists about 2 million clones, 85% to 95% of them singletons. The naive CD8 subset, CD45RO-negative cells positively selected for CCR7, excluded terminally differentiated effector memory CD45RA+ cells. The source material was naive CD8+ T cells sorted from blood. The TCR comes from a man aged 18-30 years in good health.

For the CDR3, the DNA is TGTGCCAGCAGTTACAACCCTAACTATGGCTACACCTTC. Translating it yields CASSYNPNYGYTF. The J gene is TRBJ1-2, the V gene TRBV6-6; D not resolved. CDR3 size: 13 residues. Germline V gives CDR1 MNHNY, CDR2 SVGAGI (reference sequence). V shed 2 bases and J shed 0 bases, with 4 bases lying between them.